These 11 T cell receptor beta chains originate from one sample sequenced in a study of blood T cells in healthy people across ages. A J-beta primer mix and a sample-barcoded 5' primer were used in a second PCR of about 7 to 12 cycles. TCRdb used MiXCR to reprocess the 5' RACE reads, holding one entry per CDR3 protein. The repertoire includes roughly 680,000 distinct CDR3 sequences, roughly half of them detected once, and approximately 12% sits in the top ten. The sequenced sample consisted of blood. The receptors shown here come from a woman over 75 in good health.

V is TRBV6-5 and J is TRBJ2-1, with 15 nucleotides matching TRBD2. Germline V gene data show CDR1 as MNHEY and CDR2 as SVGAGI. The CDR3 is 15 residues long. The V gene end was trimmed by 0 bases and the J gene end by 15 bases; junction bases not matched to a gene: 6. The CDR3 nucleotides read TGTGCCAGCAGTTACTCACGGACTAGCGGGGGGGCTTCGTTCTTC. This sequence encodes CASSYSRTSGGASFF.

This clonotype was seen a handful of times. The V gene is TRBV5-5, the J gene TRBJ1-5, with 7 bases matching TRBD1. The J segment lost 7 bases and the V segment lost 2 bases, leaving 12 bases of the junction unmatched. The germline gives CDR1 SGHKS, CDR2 YYEKEE (reference sequence). The CDR3 extends over 16 amino acids. This CDR3 reads CASSFGADRLRQPQHF. The CDR3 DNA reads as TGTGCCAGCAGCTTCGGGGCGGACAGGTTGAGGCAGCCCCAGCATTTT. The full variable domain, in which reference TRBV5-5 and TRBJ1-5 provide the parts outside the CDR3, is DAGVTQSPTHLIKTRGQQVTLRCSPISGHKSVSWYQQVLGQGPQFIFQYYEKEERGRGNFPDRFSARQFPNYSSELNVNALLLGDSALYLCASSFGADRLRQPQHFGDGTRLSIL.

V usage is TRBV29-1 and J usage is TRBJ2-4; unclear D gene. Per germline, CDR1 SQVTM and CDR2 ANQGSEA. V shed 7 bases and J shed 4 bases, with 11 bases lying between them. This CDR3 comprises 12 residues. CDR3 loop: CSAEGLKNIQYF. The CDR3 DNA sequence: TGCAGCGCCGAAGGCTTGAAAAACATTCAGTACTTC.

This clonotype occurred many times. DNA for the CDR3: TGTGCCAGCAGTGACGTGAAACGGGGGGTCACAGATACGCAGTATTTT. Translation: CASSDVKRGVTDTQYF. V usage is TRBV2 and J usage is TRBJ2-3; 7 bases line up with TRBD2. Germline lookup yields CDR1 SNHLY and CDR2 FYNNEI. V trimming: 3 bases; J trimming: 2 bases; junction bases outside the gene matches: 8. The CDR3 has 16 amino acids.

This clonotype was seen only a few times. Just one base apart from a much larger clone, this may be a read error. Written as DNA, the CDR3 is TGTGCCAGCAGTTATTCGGCTAGCGGGACGAGGTCGGACATTCAGTACTTC. The encoded protein is CASSYSASGTRSDIQYF. This rearrangement joins TRBV6-5 to TRBJ2-4; 9 bases align to TRBD2. V shed 3 bases and J 8 bases; nucleotides not matched to a gene: 14. The CDR3 has 17 amino acids. The germline gives CDR1 MNHEY, CDR2 SVGAGI.

Concerning this clonotype itself: A much larger clonotype is one base distant, so this may be a read error. The chain carries TRBV5-1 and TRBJ2-3; D remains unclear. Germline V lookup: CDR1 SGHRS, CDR2 YFSETQ. This CDR3 is 14 amino acids long. CDR3: CTSSSRESTDTQYF. The CDR3 DNA sequence: TGCACCAGCAGCTCCAGAGAATCTACAGATACGCAGTATTTT.

This clonotype has ten or more counts. The chain links TRBV4-1 to TRBJ2-7; 9 positions agree with TRBD1. J lost 6 bases, V lost 1 base, and 1 base had no gene match. This CDR3 comprises 13 residues. Per germline, CDR1 MGHRA and CDR2 YSYEKL. The CDR3 is CASSQGTGVEQYF. DNA of the CDR3: TGCGCCAGCAGCCAAGGGACAGGGGTCGAGCAGTACTTC.

This clonotype was observed at least ten times. The V call is TRBV27, the J call TRBJ1-2; D gene ambiguous. CDR3 length equals 13 residues. V lost 6 bases and J 4 bases, leaving 12 bases between the germline ends. Germline V gene data show CDR1 as MNHEY and CDR2 as SMNVEV (reference sequence). The CDR3 spells CASRGTSGYGYTF. DNA of the CDR3: TGTGCCAGCAGGGGAACATCCGGCTATGGCTACACCTTC.

This clonotype has ten or more counts. V gene TRBV12-3 or TRBV12-4 combines with J gene TRBJ2-1; 7 nucleotides agree with TRBD1. The junction had 2 bases not matched to a gene; V was cut back by 3 bases and J by 6 bases. The CDR3 loop spans 13 amino acids. The CDR3 sequence is CASSLWDSNEQFF. In DNA form, the CDR3 reads TGTGCCAGCAGTTTGTGGGACAGCAATGAGCAGTTCTTC.

The V and J genes are TRBV7-3 and TRBJ2-2, with 12 bases fitting TRBD2. CDR3 length: 17 residues. CDR1 and CDR2 from the germline V gene are SGHTA and FQGTGA. V was clipped by 5 bases and J by 1 base; unmatched bases: 5. CDR3 residues: CASSVRTSGKNTGELFF. The CDR3 DNA reads as TGTGCCAGCAGCGTCCGGACTAGCGGGAAGAACACCGGGGAGCTGTTTTTT. The variable domain in full, with the rest retrieved from reference TRBV7-3 and TRBJ2-2, is GAGVSQTPSNKVTEKGKYVELRCDPISGHTALYWYRQSLGQGPEFLIYFQGTGAADDSGLPNDRFFAVRPEGSVSTLKIQRTERGDSAVYLCASSVRTSGKNTGELFFGEGSRLTVL.

Comments on this clonotype: Since a much larger clone is just one base distant, this may be a read error. The rearrangement joins TRBV24-1 to TRBJ2-1, with D possibly called TRBD1 or TRBD2 (5 bases each). Germline CDR1 reads KGHDR; CDR2 reads SFDVKD. CDR3 size: 14 residues. The CDR3 coding sequence is TGTGCCACCAGTGAAGCCGGGACGATGAGTGAGCGGTTCTTC. It encodes CATSEAGTMSERFF.